This is a list of T cell receptor beta chains from one sample in a study of CD8+ T cells in alopecia areata. The protocol was immunoSEQ multiplex PCR, while the TCRdb copy is restricted to in-frame clones and leaves out a portion. The sample lists 45,000 to 70,000 clones, 96% occurring once. This specimen was CD8+ T cells sorted from blood, taken at week 0. The source is a human donor with alopecia areata. The CDR3 runs from the conserved cysteine through the conserved F or W. A D gene is named only where the DNA matches it firmly. The size of a clone is reported for some rows only, either as once, few or many, or as a class for expanded clones.

j_call: TRBJ2-7
d_call: NA
v_call: TRBV5-6
clone_size: NA
cdr3_nt: TGTGCCAGCAGCTTCCGTGGTATGAACTACGAGCAGTACTTC
cdr3_aa: CASSFRGMNYEQYF

j_call: TRBJ2-7
d_call: TRBD2
v_call: TRBV7-9
clone_size: NA
cdr3_nt: TGTGCCAGCACCCTGGGGGGGAACTCCTACGAGCAGTACTTC
cdr3_aa: CASTLGGNSYEQYF

j_call: TRBJ2-2
d_call: TRBD2
v_call: TRBV19
clone_size: once
cdr3_nt: TGTGCCAGTAGTGCGGGACTAGCGGGGGCAAACACCGGGGAGCTGTTTTTT
cdr3_aa: CASSAGLAGANTGELFF

j_call: TRBJ2-7
d_call: NA
v_call: TRBV29-1
clone_size: NA
cdr3_nt: TGCAGCGTTGAACTGGGGGACGAGCAGTACTTC
cdr3_aa: CSVELGDEQYF

j_call: TRBJ2-1
d_call: NA
v_call: TRBV9
clone_size: NA
cdr3_nt: TGTGCCAGCAGCGTAGGGCCGGCGGCCTACAATGAGCAGTTCTTC
cdr3_aa: CASSVGPAAYNEQFF

j_call: TRBJ1-5
d_call: NA
v_call: TRBV12-5
clone_size: NA
cdr3_nt: TGTGCTAGTGCTAACCCCCCCCCAGCAGGTCCCTTCAATCAGCCCCAGCATTTT
cdr3_aa: CASANPPPAGPFNQPQHF

j_call: TRBJ2-6
d_call: NA
v_call: TRBV10-3
clone_size: NA
cdr3_nt: TGTGCCATCAGTGTTTTAACCCTCTCTCTCTACGGGGCCAACGTCCTGACTTTC
cdr3_aa: CAISVLTLSLYGANVLTF

j_call: TRBJ2-5
d_call: TRBD2
v_call: TRBV11-2
clone_size: NA
cdr3_nt: TGTGCCAGCAGCCCGGGACTAGCGGGGGGACGCACTCAAGAGACCCAGTACTTC
cdr3_aa: CASSPGLAGGRTQETQYF

j_call: TRBJ2-3
d_call: NA
v_call: TRBV9
clone_size: NA
cdr3_nt: TGTGCCAGCAGCGGGGGGGCCACAGATACGCAGTATTTT
cdr3_aa: CASSGGATDTQYF

j_call: TRBJ2-1
d_call: NA
v_call: TRBV7-9
clone_size: NA
cdr3_nt: TGTGCCAGCAGCTCCCCGTTTGGGCTCGCAGAGCAGTTCTTC
cdr3_aa: CASSSPFGLAEQFF

j_call: TRBJ2-7
d_call: NA
v_call: TRBV21-1
clone_size: NA
cdr3_nt: TGTGCCACCACGGGCACCTACGAGCAGTACTTC
cdr3_aa: CATTGTYEQYF

j_call: TRBJ2-3
d_call: NA
v_call: TRBV9
clone_size: NA
cdr3_nt: TGTGCCAGCAGCGTAGATGCTAGCCCCGGGAGCACAGATACGCAGTATTTT
cdr3_aa: CASSVDASPGSTDTQYF

j_call: TRBJ2-7
d_call: NA
v_call: TRBV20-1
clone_size: NA
cdr3_nt: TGCAGCGGGAACGGGGACTACGAGCAGTACTTC
cdr3_aa: CSGNGDYEQYF

j_call: TRBJ1-1
d_call: NA
v_call: TRBV9
clone_size: once
cdr3_nt: TGTGCCAGCAGTGCAGGGACGGTGAACACTGAAGCTTTCTTT
cdr3_aa: CASSAGTVNTEAFF

j_call: TRBJ2-2
d_call: TRBD1
v_call: TRBV7-7
clone_size: NA
cdr3_nt: TGTGCTAGCAGCTTCGGGACAGGGGGAACCGGGGAGCTGTTTTTT
cdr3_aa: CASSFGTGGTGELFF

j_call: TRBJ2-7
d_call: NA
v_call: TRBV29-1
clone_size: NA
cdr3_nt: TGCAGCGTCGGGGAACCGGGACCGACCTACGAGCAGTACTTC
cdr3_aa: CSVGEPGPTYEQYF

j_call: TRBJ2-3
d_call: NA
v_call: TRBV27
clone_size: NA
cdr3_nt: TGTGCCAGCAGTGTCCGGATTGAGCGAATAGATACGCAGTATTTT
cdr3_aa: CASSVRIERIDTQYF

j_call: TRBJ2-7
d_call: NA
v_call: TRBV14
clone_size: NA
cdr3_nt: TGTGCCAGCAGCGACCCTCCGGGGGCAATCTACGAGCAGTACTTC
cdr3_aa: CASSDPPGAIYEQYF

j_call: TRBJ1-4
d_call: NA
v_call: TRBV11-2
clone_size: NA
cdr3_nt: TGTGCCAGCAGCTTAGATCGCGGTGAAAAACTGTTTTTT
cdr3_aa: CASSLDRGEKLFF

j_call: TRBJ1-1
d_call: TRBD1
v_call: TRBV7-6
clone_size: NA
cdr3_nt: TGTGCCAGCAGCTTAGCTGGGACAGGGGTTGGCGAAGCTTTCTTT
cdr3_aa: CASSLAGTGVGEAFF

j_call: TRBJ1-2
d_call: NA
v_call: TRBV29-1
clone_size: NA
cdr3_nt: TGCAGCGTTGGAGGGACCTACCAGGGCTACACCTTC
cdr3_aa: CSVGGTYQGYTF

j_call: TRBJ2-3
d_call: NA
v_call: TRBV13
clone_size: NA
cdr3_nt: TGTGCCAGCAGCTTAGGGATCACAGATACGCAGTATTTT
cdr3_aa: CASSLGITDTQYF

j_call: TRBJ2-2
d_call: TRBD1
v_call: TRBV13
clone_size: NA
cdr3_nt: TGTGCCAGCACCTTTTCAGGGCAGGGGGCCGCCGGGGAGCTGTTTTTT
cdr3_aa: CASTFSGQGAAGELFF

j_call: TRBJ2-7
d_call: NA
v_call: TRBV4-1
clone_size: NA
cdr3_nt: TGCGCCAGCAGCCAACAGGGGTTCTACGAGCAGTACTTC
cdr3_aa: CASSQQGFYEQYF

j_call: TRBJ2-2
d_call: TRBD2
v_call: TRBV4-3
clone_size: NA
cdr3_nt: TGCGCCAGCAGCCAAGAATTCATCAGCGGGGGGGCCGACACCGGGGAGCTGTTTTTT
cdr3_aa: CASSQEFISGGADTGELFF

j_call: TRBJ1-6
d_call: NA
v_call: TRBV10-3
clone_size: few
cdr3_nt: TGTGCCATCAGTGAGTCGAGAGTAGGGGAACAATCACCCCTCCACTTT
cdr3_aa: CAISESRVGEQSPLHF

j_call: TRBJ2-2
d_call: NA
v_call: TRBV27
clone_size: NA
cdr3_nt: TGTGCCAGCAGGGCTGGAGGGGTTTCGTCCGGGGAGCTGTTTTTT
cdr3_aa: CASRAGGVSSGELFF

j_call: TRBJ1-2
d_call: NA
v_call: TRBV4-3
clone_size: NA
cdr3_nt: TGCGCCAGCAGCCAAGGTTACCCGGAGGACTATGGCTACACCTTC
cdr3_aa: CASSQGYPEDYGYTF

j_call: TRBJ1-3
d_call: TRBD1
v_call: TRBV4-1
clone_size: NA
cdr3_nt: TGCGCCAGCAGCCAAGCGGCAGCCTGGGACAGGAGCTCTGGAAACACCATATATTTT
cdr3_aa: CASSQAAAWDRSSGNTIYF

j_call: TRBJ1-6
d_call: NA
v_call: TRBV4-3
clone_size: once
cdr3_nt: TGCGCCAGCAGACAGGGTCGCTATAATTCACCCCTCCACTTT
cdr3_aa: CASRQGRYNSPLHF

j_call: TRBJ1-1
d_call: NA
v_call: TRBV7-6
clone_size: NA
cdr3_nt: TGTGCCAGCAGCTTAGGAGGCCCTGTGAACACTGAAGCTTTCTTT
cdr3_aa: CASSLGGPVNTEAFF

j_call: TRBJ1-2
d_call: NA
v_call: TRBV7-6
clone_size: NA
cdr3_nt: TGTGCCAGCAGCTCCGGTGAATTTACTGGCTACACCTTC
cdr3_aa: CASSSGEFTGYTF

j_call: TRBJ2-1
d_call: TRBD1
v_call: TRBV2
clone_size: NA
cdr3_nt: TGTGCCAGCTTAGGGGACAGTGGAAGCAATGAGCAGTTCTTC
cdr3_aa: CASLGDSGSNEQFF

j_call: TRBJ1-1
d_call: NA
v_call: TRBV11-3
clone_size: NA
cdr3_nt: TGTGCCAGCAGCTCCCCGCGGGGGGCCGGTGGGGCTGAAGCTTTCTTT
cdr3_aa: CASSSPRGAGGAEAFF

j_call: TRBJ1-6
d_call: NA
v_call: TRBV10-3
clone_size: NA
cdr3_nt: TGTGCCATCAGTGATCCCGCTGGGACGAATAATTCACCCCTCCACTTT
cdr3_aa: CAISDPAGTNNSPLHF

j_call: TRBJ2-1
d_call: NA
v_call: TRBV7-9
clone_size: NA
cdr3_nt: TGTGCCAGCAGCTCGGACACAACCTACAATGAGCAGTTCTTC
cdr3_aa: CASSSDTTYNEQFF

j_call: TRBJ2-7
d_call: NA
v_call: TRBV27
clone_size: NA
cdr3_nt: TGTGCCAGCGATCCTACCGGACAGAGCTCCTACGAGCAGTACTTC
cdr3_aa: CASDPTGQSSYEQYF

j_call: TRBJ2-3
d_call: NA
v_call: TRBV11-2
clone_size: NA
cdr3_nt: TGTGCCAGCAGCCCAGGACTGGTTGGTATGGATACGCAGTATTTT
cdr3_aa: CASSPGLVGMDTQYF

j_call: TRBJ2-7
d_call: TRBD2
v_call: TRBV7-9
clone_size: NA
cdr3_nt: TGTGCCAGCAGCTCCTCAGATTCGGGACTAGTAGAATCCCCTCGAGGGCAGTACTTC
cdr3_aa: CASSSSDSGLVESPRGQYF

j_call: TRBJ2-1
d_call: NA
v_call: TRBV7-9
clone_size: NA
cdr3_nt: TGTGCCAGCAGCCTCATGTTTGGGGTAGCCAATGAGCAGTTCTTC
cdr3_aa: CASSLMFGVANEQFF

j_call: TRBJ2-5
d_call: NA
v_call: TRBV7-9
clone_size: NA
cdr3_nt: TGTGCCAGCAGCTACGTTGAACCGGGACAAGAGACCCAGTACTTC
cdr3_aa: CASSYVEPGQETQYF

j_call: TRBJ2-7
d_call: TRBD1
v_call: TRBV5-5
clone_size: once
cdr3_nt: TGTGCCAGCAGCTCACCGGGACAGGGCTCCTACGAGCAGTACTTC
cdr3_aa: CASSSPGQGSYEQYF